This TCR beta chain was observed in a study of CD8+ T cells in alopecia areata. As for the study in general: Each day, treated patients took oral tofacitinib twice, at 5 to 10 mg per dose.

Worth noting for this clone: What it recognizes is unknown.

Following RNA extraction, reverse transcription yielded cDNA that acted as the sequencing template. The repertoire was sequenced with immunoSEQ multiplex PCR; TCRdb's copy has only in-frame clones and lacks some. The sample has over 200,000 clones; about three fifths are singletons. Study findings and constraints: Scalp samples also contribute reads from the resident alphabeta T cells found in normal skin. Clonality in lesional scalp, especially alopecia totalis/universalis, exceeded that of normal scalp.

With V trimmed by 3 bases and J by 4 bases, 2 bases remained unmatched. There are 14 residues in the CDR3. CDR1 is SGHAT and CDR2 is FQNNGV in the germline V gene. Samples from alopecia areata patients were lesional scalp punch biopsies and peripheral blood. The chain combines TRBV11-2 with TRBJ2-3; 9 nucleotides line up with TRBD2. The starting material was CD4+ T cells sorted from blood, obtained at week 0. This clonotype was sampled from a human donor with alopecia areata. CDR3 amino acids: CASSFAGGADTQYF. The CDR3 DNA follows: TGTGCCAGCAGCTTTGCGGGGGGGGCAGATACGCAGTATTTT.